What follows are 18 T cell receptor beta chains derived from one specimen sequenced in a study of PD-L1 blockade in urothelial cancer. The table came from immunoSEQ multiplex PCR; TCRdb's copy has only in-frame clones and leaves some out. The data show approximately 110,000 clones, approximately 89% seen once. Time point given: peripheral blood 6 weeks after treatment start. Sample: PBMCs, taken around atezolizumab (anti-PD-L1) treatment. The receptors come from a man aged 55 to 69 with urothelial cancer.

V usage is TRBV5-4 and J usage is TRBJ2-5; 14 bases line up with TRBD2. The germline CDR1 and CDR2 sequences are SGHNT and YYREEE (reference sequence). The CDR3 has 17 residues. With V trimmed by 4 bases and J by 2 bases, 7 bases remained unmatched. CDR3 residues: CASSLGTSGGTQETQYF. The CDR3 DNA sequence: TGTGCCAGCAGCCTCGGGACTAGCGGGGGAACACAAGAGACCCAGTACTTC.

The V gene is TRBV7-2, the J gene TRBJ2-1; TRBD2 matches 8 bases. The CDR3 spans 11 residues. V lost 5 bases and J lost 12; bases outside the gene matches: 3. CDR1 and CDR2 (germline): SGHTA, FQGNSA. The CDR3 DNA is TGTGCCAGCAGCCAGAGCGGGGGGCAGTTCTTC. Translating gives CASSQSGGQFF. Full variable domain (outside the CDR3, taken from reference TRBV7-2 and TRBJ2-1): GAGVSQSPSNKVTEKGKDVELRCDPISGHTALYWYRQSLGQGLEFLIYFQGNSAPDKSGLPSDRFSAERTGGSVSTLTIQRTQQEDSAVYLCASSQSGGQFFGPGTRLTVL.

V gene TRBV7-3 combines with J gene TRBJ2-1, with D perhaps matching TRBD2 (6 bases). The CDR3 is made up of 17 amino acids. From germline, CDR1 is SGHTA and CDR2 FQGTGA. V gave up 5 bases and J gave up 1 base, with 18 bases separating them. Here the CDR3 reads CASSPRDSRISYNEQFF. The DNA of the CDR3 is TGTGCCAGCAGCCCGCGGGACTCTCGCATTTCCTACAATGAGCAGTTCTTC. The variable domain in full, with the rest retrieved from reference TRBV7-3 and TRBJ2-1, is GAGVSQTPSNKVTEKGKYVELRCDPISGHTALYWYRQSLGQGPEFLIYFQGTGAADDSGLPNDRFFAVRPEGSVSTLKIQRTERGDSAVYLCASSPRDSRISYNEQFFGPGTRLTVL.

The V gene is TRBV14, the J gene TRBJ2-1; 9 bases line up with TRBD1. Germline CDR1 and CDR2: SGHDN and FVKESK. The CDR3 loop spans 18 amino acids. The junction had 15 bases not matched to a gene; V was cut back by 0 bases and J by 9 bases. The CDR3 sequence is CASSQDATWTGAPGEQFF. CDR3 sequence (DNA): TGTGCCAGCAGCCAAGATGCCACTTGGACAGGGGCCCCAGGTGAGCAGTTCTTC.

In this sample, this clone turned up a few times. This sequence joins TRBV5-1 and TRBJ1-5; no clear D. With 4 bases removed from V and 0 bases from J, the gap between germline ends came to 11 bases. Germline assignment: CDR1 SGHRS and CDR2 YFSETQ. The CDR3 loop spans 15 amino acids. CDR3 in amino acids: CASSRDAGSNQPQHF. CDR3 in DNA: TGCGCCAGCAGCAGGGATGCGGGTAGCAATCAGCCCCAGCATTTT.

The chain employs TRBV4-1 and TRBJ2-3; tentatively, D is TRBD2 (5 bases). V shed 4 bases and J shed 2 bases, with 13 bases lying between them. The CDR3 loop spans 15 amino acids. Looked up from germline, CDR1 is MGHRA and CDR2 is YSYEKL. The CDR3: CASSLGIHSTDTQYF. CDR3 bases: TGCGCCAGCAGCCTCGGGATTCACTCCACAGATACGCAGTATTTT.

The rearrangement uses TRBV6-4 and TRBJ2-7, with D tentatively TRBD2 (5 bases). The CDR3 has 13 residues. Germline lookup yields CDR1 MRHNA and CDR2 SNTAGT. The V end lost 0 bases, the J end lost 6 bases, and 9 bases lay between the germline ends. CDR3 amino acids: CASSDSQTTEQYF. The CDR3 DNA sequence: TGTGCCAGCAGTGACTCACAGACTACCGAGCAGTACTTC.

CDR3 amino acids: CASSYTTGGVTFF. CDR3 in DNA: TGTGCCAGCAGTTACACTACAGGGGGCGTGACTTTCTTT. The rearrangement uses TRBV6-5 and TRBJ1-1; TRBD1 agrees at 9 bases. Germline-derived CDR1 and CDR2 are MNHEY and SVGAGI. This CDR3 has 13 residues. Germline trimming cut 2 bases from V and 12 bases from J; bases unmatched to any gene: 7.

CDR3 residues: CASRLTSGRFNEQYF. The CDR3 DNA reads TGTGCCAGCCGACTTACTAGCGGGAGGTTCAATGAGCAGTACTTC. V usage is TRBV6-5 and J usage is TRBJ2-7, with 12 bases identical to TRBD2. Per germline, CDR1 MNHEY and CDR2 SVGAGI. The CDR3 is 15 amino acids. J lost 7 bases, V lost 8 bases, and 12 bases had no gene match.

The chain employs TRBV19 and TRBJ2-7, with D possibly TRBD1 on 6 matching bases. Trimming pared 4 bases from V and 2 bases from J, leaving 15 bases between. This CDR3 has 15 amino acids. CDR1 is LNHDA and CDR2 is SQIVND in the germline V gene (reference sequence). The CDR3 DNA reads TGTGCCAGTAGTAGGGCACAGGGTGGAGCCTACGAGCAGTACTTC. Amino acids: CASSRAQGGAYEQYF. Variable domain in full (rest from reference TRBV19 and TRBJ2-7): DGGITQSPKYLFRKEGQNVTLSCEQNLNHDAMYWYRQDPGQGLRLIYYSQIVNDFQKGDIAEGYSVSREKKESFPLTVTSAQKNPTAFYLCASSRAQGGAYEQYFGPGTRLTVT.

The chain has TRBV9 and TRBJ2-5; 7 bases map to TRBD2. Per the germline V gene, CDR1 is SGDLS and CDR2 is YYNGEE. This CDR3 is 14 amino acids long. J gave up 5 bases and V 2 bases, and 6 bases lay outside the gene matches. CDR3 in amino acids: CASSVSAGRETQYF. The CDR3 coding sequence is TGTGCCAGCAGCGTCTCAGCGGGGAGGGAGACCCAGTACTTC.

This chain connects TRBV10-3 to TRBJ1-2; 9 bases agree with TRBD1. Trimming at V came to 6 bases and at J to 3 bases, leaving 8 bases not matched to a gene. Germline CDR1 and CDR2: ENHRY and SYGVKD. The CDR3 is made up of 15 amino acids. CDR3 sequence: CAIRDVWTGDYGYTF. In nucleotides, the CDR3 is TGTGCCATCAGGGACGTTTGGACAGGGGACTATGGCTACACCTTC.

The rearrangement joins TRBV7-2 to TRBJ1-6, with 7 bases matching TRBD1. This CDR3 region has 15 residues. The V gene's germline CDR1 is SGHTA and CDR2 FQGNSA. V lost 3 bases to trimming and J lost 6 bases; unmatched junction nucleotides: 5. The CDR3 DNA reads as TGTGCCAGCAGCTTTAGACAGGGTTTTAATTCACCCCTCCACTTT. Protein product: CASSFRQGFNSPLHF.

The CDR3 nucleotides are TGCGCCAGCAGCCCGTCTACGAACACCGGGGAGCTGTTTTTT. It specifies CASSPSTNTGELFF. This chain joins TRBV5-1 and TRBJ2-2; D is unclear. Looked up from germline, CDR1 is SGHRS and CDR2 is YFSETQ. V shed 4 bases and J shed 0 bases, with 7 bases lying between them. This CDR3 contains 14 residues.

V gene TRBV5-6 combines with J gene TRBJ1-1; D unresolved. Trimming pared 0 bases from V and 1 base from J, leaving 4 bases between. The CDR3 length is 13 residues. CDR1 SGHDT and CDR2 YYEEEE come from the germline V gene. The CDR3 here is CASSLAGNTEAFF. The CDR3 bases are TGTGCCAGCAGCTTGGCGGGGAACACTGAAGCTTTCTTT.

This chain joins TRBV6-6 and TRBJ1-2, with 7 bases fitting TRBD1. CDR3 length: 14 residues. Germline values: CDR1 MNHNY, CDR2 SVGAGI (reference sequence). V was pared by 4 bases and J by 5 bases, with 7 bases of the junction left unmatched. This CDR3 reads CASSSERQGYGYTF. The CDR3 DNA reads as TGTGCCAGCAGTTCCGAGAGACAGGGATATGGCTACACCTTC.

This clone was observed a single time. The V and J genes are TRBV6-6 and TRBJ2-7, with TRBD1 as a possible D gene (6 bases). The CDR3 consists of 14 residues. V gave up 2 bases and J gave up 3 bases, with 11 bases separating them. Germline values: CDR1 MNHNY, CDR2 SVGAGI (reference sequence). The CDR3 loop is CASSYAQGIYEQYF. CDR3 nucleotides: TGTGCCAGCAGTTACGCGCAGGGGATCTACGAGCAGTACTTC.

By share, this clone ranks as medium-sized (0.01 to 0.1%). The chain carries TRBV28 and TRBJ1-3, with D uncertain. The germline V gene encodes CDR1 MDHEN and CDR2 SYDVKM. V gave up 1 base and J gave up 1 base, with 8 bases separating them. This CDR3 comprises 15 residues. CDR3 in amino acids: CASSLSRLSGNTIYF. The CDR3 DNA sequence: TGTGCCAGCAGTTTATCCAGGTTATCTGGAAACACCATATATTTT.